This passage covers 22 T cell receptor beta chains from one sample sequenced in a study of OX40 agonist ivuxolimab in advanced cancers. Sequenced by immunoSEQ multiplex PCR; TCRdb stores in-frame clones only, minus some. Seen here are about 83,000 clones, around 80% observed once, and the top ten hold approximately 1.7%. Sample: CD4+ or CD8+ T cells sorted from blood, taken in a trial of the OX40 agonist ivuxolimab. The source of these receptors is an adult with an advanced solid tumor such as melanoma, head and neck, liver or kidney cancer.

The chain joins TRBV14 to TRBJ2-7, with 8 bases lining up with TRBD1. CDR3 length: 17 residues. With 0 bases clipped from V and 6 bases from J, the junction kept 13 bases outside the gene matches. CDR1 and CDR2 from the germline V gene are SGHDN and FVKESK. For the CDR3, the DNA is TGTGCCAGCAGCCAAGATTGGGGGCAAGGGACAGGTGTCGAGCAGTACTTC. Amino acid sequence: CASSQDWGQGTGVEQYF. The variable domain in full, completed from reference TRBV14 and TRBJ2-7, reads EAGVTQFPSHSVIEKGQTVTLRCDPISGHDNLYWYRRVMGKEIKFLLHFVKESKQDESGMPNNRFLAERTGGTYSTLKVQPAELEDSGVYFCASSQDWGQGTGVEQYFGPGTRLTVT.

V usage is TRBV5-1 and J usage is TRBJ2-7; 12 bases agree with TRBD2. CDR3 length equals 16 residues. The V and J ends lost 1 base and 6 bases, in that order; junction bases with no gene match: 8. CDR1 is SGHRS and CDR2 is YFSETQ in the germline V gene. The CDR3: CASSLPSGGVVVEQYF. The CDR3 DNA reads as TGCGCCAGCAGCTTGCCTAGCGGGGGGGTGGTCGTCGAGCAGTACTTC.

The chain is built from TRBV6-5 and TRBJ2-7; perhaps D is TRBD1 or TRBD2 (6 bases each). The CDR3 sequence is 15 residues long. CDR1 is MNHEY and CDR2 is SVGAGI in the germline V gene. V lost 2 bases, J lost 1 base, and 12 bases lay in between. CDR3 bases: TGTGCCAGCAGTTACGGGGGGCGAAGATCCTACGAGCAGTACTTC. This codes for CASSYGGRRSYEQYF.

The genes are TRBV7-9 and TRBJ2-4; 7 bases line up with TRBD1. Germline V CDR1 and CDR2: SEHNR, FQNEAQ (reference sequence). This CDR3 has 12 amino acids. Trimming at V came to 8 bases and at J to 5 bases, leaving 3 bases not matched to a gene. CDR3 nucleotide sequence: TGTGCCAGCGGGCAGGGGGAAAACATTCAGTACTTC. Residues: CASGQGENIQYF.

This chain links TRBV6-1 with TRBJ2-7; D unclear. The CDR3 loop spans 14 amino acids. Looked up from germline, CDR1 is MNHNS and CDR2 is SASEGT. Trimming pared 1 base from V and 0 bases from J, leaving 7 bases between. The CDR3 sequence: CASSEGTGSYEQYF. CDR3 DNA sequence: TGTGCCAGCAGTGAAGGGACGGGCTCCTACGAGCAGTACTTC.

Only one count was recorded for this clone. The rearrangement links TRBV7-2 to TRBJ1-4; 8 bases are shared with TRBD1. J lost 8 bases, V lost 3 bases, and 8 bases had no gene match. This CDR3 spans 15 amino acids. The germline CDR1 and CDR2 sequences are SGHTA and FQGNSA. The CDR3 DNA follows: TGTGCCAGCAGCTTTTGGACAGGGCTAGGAGAAAAACTGTTTTTT. Protein sequence: CASSFWTGLGEKLFF.

The chain combines TRBV2 with TRBJ2-1; 11 nucleotides agree with TRBD2. Trimming took 3 bases from V and 6 from J; bases not matched to a gene: 7. Germline-derived CDR1 and CDR2 are SNHLY and FYNNEI. CDR3 length: 16 amino acids. This CDR3 is CASSDLAGGPINEQFF. DNA for the CDR3: TGTGCCAGCAGTGATTTAGCGGGGGGGCCGATCAATGAGCAGTTCTTC.

This clone was seen at least ten times. The chain couples TRBV10-1 to TRBJ2-1; 12 nucleotides line up with TRBD1. The V gene end was trimmed by 5 bases and the J gene end by 9 bases; junction bases not matched to a gene: 11. The CDR3 is made up of 16 amino acids. Germline V gene lookup returns CDR1 WNHNN and CDR2 SYGVQD (reference sequence). CDR3 DNA sequence: TGCGCCAGCAGTTATGAACGGGACAGGGGGCCTTTTGAGCAGTTCTTC. Its protein is CASSYERDRGPFEQFF.

This clone was counted only a few times. This chain connects TRBV6-1 to TRBJ1-3; 7 nucleotides line up with TRBD1. Per germline, CDR1 MNHNS and CDR2 SASEGT. Unmatched junction bases numbered 8, after V lost 2 bases and J lost 7 bases. The CDR3 is made up of 15 amino acids. The CDR3 region has the DNA TGTGCCAGCAGTGAACTTAGGACAGGAGGGAACACCATATATTTT. Amino acid sequence: CASSELRTGGNTIYF.

The CDR3 loop is CASSEAQGGYTF. CDR3 DNA: TGTGCCAGCAGTGAAGCGCAGGGTGGCTACACCTTC. The chain joins TRBV6-1 to TRBJ1-2; TRBD1 might be the D (5 bases). The germline V and J ends were trimmed by 0 bases and 7 bases, with 6 bases remaining between them. CDR1 MNHNS and CDR2 SASEGT come from the germline V gene. This CDR3 comprises 12 residues.

This sequence joins TRBV5-1 and TRBJ2-7; D gene unclear. CDR1 SGHRS and CDR2 YFSETQ come from the germline V gene. Trimming stripped 6 bases from V and 2 bases from J, with 12 bases between. This CDR3 region has 13 residues. This chain's CDR3 is CASTVDGTYEQYF. In DNA, the CDR3 is TGCGCCAGCACCGTAGACGGAACCTACGAGCAGTACTTC.

This sequence joins TRBV10-3 and TRBJ2-1; 11 bases are a match to TRBD2. This CDR3 has 15 residues. CDR1 and CDR2 from the germline V gene are ENHRY and SYGVKD. J was trimmed by 5 bases and V by 5 bases; bases with no gene match: 5. CDR3 in amino acids: CAISPGTSGNNEQFF. In nucleotides, the CDR3 is TGTGCCATCAGTCCCGGGACTAGCGGAAACAATGAGCAGTTCTTC.

This clone was observed a single time. The V call is TRBV27, the J call TRBJ1-2; D possibly corresponds to TRBD1 (5 bases). The V and J ends lost 1 base and 3 bases respectively, with 12 bases between them. This CDR3 has 15 amino acids. Germline V gene data show CDR1 as MNHEY and CDR2 as SMNVEV (reference sequence). The CDR3 spells CASSLFGADYYGYTF. For the CDR3, the DNA is TGTGCCAGCAGTTTATTTGGGGCAGATTACTATGGCTACACCTTC.

The chain recombines TRBV5-1 with TRBJ1-1, with D perhaps matching TRBD1 (5 bases). CDR1 is SGHRS, CDR2 YFSETQ, per germline. This CDR3 spans 15 amino acids. The V gene lost 4 bases and the J gene lost 1 base, with 14 bases spanning the gap. As DNA, the CDR3 is TGCGCCAGCAGCCCGCCCCGGGGGGAGAACACTGAAGCTTTCTTT. It encodes CASSPPRGENTEAFF. Drawing the rest from reference TRBV5-1 and TRBJ1-1, the complete variable domain is KAGVTQTPRYLIKTRGQQVTLSCSPISGHRSVSWYQQTPGQGLQFLFEYFSETQRNKGNFPGRFSGRQFSNSRSEMNVSTLELGDSALYLCASSPPRGENTEAFFGQGTRLTVV.

The V and J genes are TRBV6-1 and TRBJ2-7; D remains ambiguous. The V end was cut by 1 base, the J end by 0 bases, with 10 bases between. CDR1 and CDR2 from the germline V gene are MNHNS and SASEGT. This CDR3 spans 15 amino acids. CDR3 nucleotide sequence: TGTGCCAGCAGTGAAGGGCCCTCAAGCTCCTACGAGCAGTACTTC. It specifies CASSEGPSSSYEQYF.

V and J are TRBV4-1 and TRBJ1-1; D call uncertain. Germline loops: CDR1 MGHRA, CDR2 YSYEKL. Between the trimmed V and J ends, which lost 4 bases and 0 bases, there was a span of 18 bases. The CDR3 length is 17 residues. CDR3 amino acids: CASSPIRGGLLNTEAFF. For the CDR3, the DNA is TGCGCCAGCAGCCCAATACGCGGAGGGTTACTGAACACTGAAGCTTTCTTT.

This chain uses TRBV30 with TRBJ2-5, with 11 bases identical to TRBD2. Germline values: CDR1 GTSNPN, CDR2 SVGIG (reference sequence). V shed 6 bases, J shed 4 bases, and the junction held 10 bases outside the gene matches. The CDR3 runs to 15 residues. CDR3 nucleotide sequence: TGTGCCTGCCCTTTAGCGGGGGGGCGAGGAGAGACCCAGTACTTC. Its translation is CACPLAGGRGETQYF.

The chain recombines TRBV9 with TRBJ2-3; 8 bases agree with TRBD1. The germline gives CDR1 SGDLS, CDR2 YYNGEE. Trimming at V came to 5 bases and at J to 2 bases, leaving 7 bases not matched to a gene. The CDR3 sequence is 15 residues long. The CDR3 sequence: CASRSTGEDTDTQYF. The CDR3 nucleotides are TGTGCCAGCAGATCGACAGGGGAAGACACAGATACGCAGTATTTT. Drawing the rest from reference TRBV9 and TRBJ2-3, the complete variable domain is DSGVTQTPKHLITATGQRVTLRCSPRSGDLSVYWYQQSLDQGLQFLIQYYNGEERAKGNILERFSAQQFPDLHSELNLSSLELGDSALYFCASRSTGEDTDTQYFGPGTRLTVL.

The chain has TRBV9 and TRBJ2-6, with 7 nucleotides matching TRBD1. Trimming cost V 4 bases and J 1 base; bases outside gene matches: 14. CDR1 is SGDLS and CDR2 is YYNGEE in the germline V gene. This CDR3 contains 19 residues. In nucleotides, the CDR3 is TGTGCCAGCAGCCCCTCATCCGGGACAGCGAGGTCTGGGGCCAACGTCCTGACTTTC. Translation: CASSPSSGTARSGANVLTF.

Only one count was recorded for this clone. This sequence joins TRBV23-1 and TRBJ2-7; 8 bases map to TRBD2. TRBV23-1 is an ORF, and what it does is uncertain. CDR3 length equals 19 residues. The DNA of the CDR3 is TGCGCAGCGGGGGATCAGCCCCTCGTTGGTCCACCCTCGTACTACGAGCAGTACTTC. Encoded protein: CAAGDQPLVGPPSYYEQYF.

The chain couples TRBV6-5 to TRBJ2-5; D might be TRBD2 (6 bases). This CDR3 is 12 amino acids long. Germline V gene lookup returns CDR1 MNHEY and CDR2 SVGAGI. V lost 8 bases and J lost 11, with 18 bases in between. CDR3 nucleotides: TGTGCCAGCGCCACTCACACCCGGGAGCAGTACTTC. Protein sequence: CASATHTREQYF.

V is TRBV27 and J is TRBJ1-1, with D tentatively TRBD1 (5 bases). Germline V gene sequence: CDR1 MNHEY, CDR2 SMNVEV (reference sequence). The CDR3 runs 14 residues. V was clipped by 5 bases and J by 0 bases, with 10 bases between them. CDR3 sequence (DNA): TGTGCCAGCAGTCGCGGGGCAGTGAACACTGAAGCTTTCTTT. Amino acid sequence: CASSRGAVNTEAFF.